Listed below are T cell receptor beta chains from one sample, sequenced in a study of Graves' ophthalmopathy and Graves' hyperthyroidism. One entry per CDR3 protein results from TCRdb running MiXCR on the multiplex PCR reads. In the table there are about 740,000 distinct CDR3 sequences, 40% of which are singletons. The sample comprised peripheral blood. These receptors were taken from an adult man with Graves' ophthalmopathy. The CDR3 runs from the conserved cysteine through the conserved F or W. A D gene is named only where the DNA matches it firmly. Size is stated for part of the rows, as once, few or many counts, or as a class when the clone is expanded.

TGTGCCAGCAGTTTAGACAGGGTGGGGACCCAGTACTTC | CASSLDRVGTQYF | few | TRBJ2-5 | TRBV12-3/TRBV12-4 | NA
TGTGCCAGCAGAAATCCAGGGGTTCTCGACTACGAGCAGTACTTC | CASRNPGVLDYEQYF | NA | TRBJ2-7 | TRBV25-1 | NA
TGTGCCATCAGTGAGTCGGGGGGCCTAGACGAGCAGTACTTC | CAISESGGLDEQYF | many | TRBJ2-7 | TRBV10-3 | NA
TGTGCCAGCAGCTCCACGGAAAGCAACTATGGCTACACCTTC | CASSSTESNYGYTF | many | TRBJ1-2 | TRBV5-6 | NA
TGTGCCAGCAGCCCACTAGGGGTAGCCGAAGAGACCCAGTACTTC | CASSPLGVAEETQYF | few | TRBJ2-5 | TRBV14 | NA
TGCGCCAGCAGCTTGGCTCCCCTCCGACCGGGCCCGCAGGCCACTGAAGCTTTCTTT | CASSLAPLRPGPQATEAFF | NA | TRBJ1-1 | TRBV5-1 | NA
TGTGCCAGCAGCCTGGGGCGAGGGCCCCTCTATGGCTACACCTTC | CASSLGRGPLYGYTF | NA | TRBJ1-2 | TRBV15 | NA
TGCAGTGTTAGAGATCCGACCTTTGGAGAGACCCAGTACTTC | CSVRDPTFGETQYF | NA | TRBJ2-5 | TRBV20-1 | NA
TGTGCCAGCAGCTTAATCCCCAGGGTATGGGCCACTGAAGCTTTCTTT | CASSLIPRVWATEAFF | many | TRBJ1-1 | TRBV7-2 | NA
TGCAGTGTCGCGGGACTAGCGGGAGTACACGAGCAGTACTTC | CSVAGLAGVHEQYF | NA | TRBJ2-7 | TRBV20-1 | TRBD2